The rows below give T cell receptor beta chains drawn from one sample of a study of T cells in Graves' hyperthyroidism and ophthalmopathy. TCRdb itself ran the multiplex PCR reads through MiXCR, one entry per CDR3 protein. The sample lists 250,000 to 300,000 distinct CDR3 sequences; roughly a fifth were seen once. The sample consisted of blood. These receptors originate from a man aged 45-60 years with Graves' ophthalmopathy. Each CDR3 is given with its conserved first and last residue. D genes are given only for firm matches. The size entry is marked missing in some rows and otherwise reads once, few, many or a size class.

DNA	CDR3	D	J	size	V
TGTGCCAGCAGCTTATCATCGGGTCAGCCCCAGCATTTT	CASSLSSGQPQHF	-	TRBJ1-5	-	TRBV11-1
TGTGCCAGCAGTCCCGGGACAGTCCCATCCGTAGCCAAAAACATTCAGTACTTC	CASSPGTVPSVAKNIQYF	TRBD1	TRBJ2-4	-	TRBV12-3/TRBV12-4
TGTGCCAGCAGTTTAGGGTTGGGGGGCTTGGATGAAAAACTGTTTTTT	CASSLGLGGLDEKLFF	-	TRBJ1-4	many	TRBV28
TGTGCCAGCCAAGCGGGAGGACCCACAGATACGCAGTATTTT	CASQAGGPTDTQYF	TRBD2	TRBJ2-3	-	TRBV6-1
TGTGCCAGCAGTTTCCCCGCGGGAAGCTCCTACAATGAGCAGTTCTTC	CASSFPAGSSYNEQFF	-	TRBJ2-1	few	TRBV12-3/TRBV12-4
TGTGCCAGCAGCTTCCCAGGGGGCTCCTACGAGCAGTACTTC	CASSFPGGSYEQYF	TRBD1	TRBJ2-7	many	TRBV7-9
TGCAGTGCTGTCTCTAACACTGAAGCTTTCTTT	CSAVSNTEAFF	-	TRBJ1-1	few	TRBV20-1
TGCAGTGCTACATTTACCTGGGGACAGGGAGGAGGTTACACTGAAGCTTTCTTT	CSATFTWGQGGGYTEAFF	TRBD1	TRBJ1-1	-	TRBV20-1
TGTGCCAGCAGTTTAAGGGGATCCCGGCGCTACGAGCAGTACTTC	CASSLRGSRRYEQYF	-	TRBJ2-7	many	TRBV12-3/TRBV12-4
TGTGCCAGCGCGGCGCACGCCGGGGAGCTGTTTTTT	CASAAHAGELFF	-	TRBJ2-2	few	TRBV9
TGTGCCAGCAGCTTAGCGTCGGCGGGGGTGTACGAGCAGTACTTC	CASSLASAGVYEQYF	TRBD2	TRBJ2-7	many	TRBV7-2
TGCAGCGTTGAGCTAGCGGGAGGGCCTGGAGAGCAGTACTTC	CSVELAGGPGEQYF	TRBD2	TRBJ2-7	few	TRBV29-1
TGTGCCAGCAGCGGACAGGTAGAGGGGACGAGGGGCAATGAGCAGTTCTTC	CASSGQVEGTRGNEQFF	-	TRBJ2-1	few	TRBV9
TGCAGTGCTATGTCCAGCGGGAGATGGTTTGAGACCCAGTACTTC	CSAMSSGRWFETQYF	TRBD2	TRBJ2-5	many	TRBV20-1
TGTGCCAGCAGCTCCAGGACAGGAGATAATTCACCCCTCCACTTT	CASSSRTGDNSPLHF	TRBD1	TRBJ1-6	-	TRBV7-9
TGTGCCAGCTCACCACCGGCGGAGTACGAGCAGTACTTC	CASSPPAEYEQYF	-	TRBJ2-7	-	TRBV18
TGTGCCAGCAGCTTAGGTTTCGGGAAAGAGACCCAGTACTTC	CASSLGFGKETQYF	-	TRBJ2-5	many	TRBV7-8
TGTGCCAGCAGCCCGACCGGACTAGCGGGAGCTAACGGGGAGCTGTTTTTT	CASSPTGLAGANGELFF	TRBD2	TRBJ2-2	-	TRBV9
TGTGCCAGCAGCCCTCGGGGGACTCAGCCCCAGCATTTT	CASSPRGTQPQHF	-	TRBJ1-5	many	TRBV28
TGCAGTGCGGCCGGACAGGGGGCAAACTATGGCTACACCTTC	CSAAGQGANYGYTF	TRBD1	TRBJ1-2	-	TRBV20-1
TGTGCCAGCAGTGATGTGAGGATCCGGGCGGATGAGCAGTACTTC	CASSDVRIRADEQYF	-	TRBJ2-7	many	TRBV2
TGTGCCAGCTCACGATCAAACAGTCGAAGCTCCTACAATGAGCAGTTCTTC	CASSRSNSRSSYNEQFF	-	TRBJ2-1	many	TRBV18
TGTGCCAGCAGCGTAGACCTGTTCGGGGGCTATGGCTACACCTTC	CASSVDLFGGYGYTF	-	TRBJ1-2	few	TRBV9
TGTGCCAGCAGGGGACTAGCGGGAGCAGGGGAGACCCAGTACTTC	CASRGLAGAGETQYF	TRBD2	TRBJ2-5	few	TRBV6-1
TGTGCCAGCGGAGCTGCCGGGGGGTACCAAGAGACCCAGTACTTC	CASGAAGGYQETQYF	TRBD2	TRBJ2-5	-	TRBV6-1
TGTGCCGTTAATAAAAGGGACGGGAATTCACCCCTCCACTTT	CAVNKRDGNSPLHF	-	TRBJ1-6	-	TRBV6-1
TGTGCCAGCAAGCGGAGACGGGCGGGCACAGATACGCAGTATTTT	CASKRRRAGTDTQYF	-	TRBJ2-3	-	TRBV27
TGCGCCAGCGGTTGGGCACCCAATCGGCCCCAGCATTTT	CASGWAPNRPQHF	-	TRBJ1-5	few	TRBV4-1
TGTGCCAGCATTTCTAGCGAGACCCAGTACTTC	CASISSETQYF	-	TRBJ2-5	few	TRBV6-1
TGTGCCAGCAGCTCGGCGCTTGGGGGAATTTCTGGCGAGCAGTACTTC	CASSSALGGISGEQYF	-	TRBJ2-7	few	TRBV5-6
TGCGCCAGCAACACAGGGGGGTTGAGTGAGCAGTACTTC	CASNTGGLSEQYF	TRBD1	TRBJ2-7	many	TRBV5-1
TGTGCCAGCAGCCAAGTGCAGGGGAGCAATTCACCCCTCCACTTT	CASSQVQGSNSPLHF	-	TRBJ1-6	many	TRBV3-1
TGTGCCAGCAGCTTAAGACAGGAGGTAGAAGCTTTCTTT	CASSLRQEVEAFF	-	TRBJ1-1	few	TRBV5-1
TGTGCCAGCTCACCACCGGACAGGGCCACCGGGGAGCTGTTTTTT	CASSPPDRATGELFF	TRBD1	TRBJ2-2	many	TRBV18
TGTGCCAGCTCACCATCGACAGGGATGGACGGAAACACCATATATTTT	CASSPSTGMDGNTIYF	TRBD1	TRBJ1-3	-	TRBV18
TGCAGTGCCGTCACTACCAGGGGAGCAGATACGCAGTATTTT	CSAVTTRGADTQYF	-	TRBJ2-3	-	TRBV20-1
TGTGCCAGCAGTCCCGTCGGGGGGGGGCCCACTGAAGCTTTCTTT	CASSPVGGGPTEAFF	-	TRBJ1-1	few	TRBV6-1
TGCAGTGCTAGAGTCGGGTCCGTGGGCACCGGGGAGCTGTTTTTT	CSARVGSVGTGELFF	-	TRBJ2-2	few	TRBV20-1
TGTGCCAGCATGGCTCCCAATCAGCCCCAGCATTTT	CASMAPNQPQHF	-	TRBJ1-5	many	TRBV12-3/TRBV12-4
TGTGCCAGCAGCTGGGGACTAGCGGGTGTGGAAGGGGAGACCCAGTACTTC	CASSWGLAGVEGETQYF	TRBD2	TRBJ2-5	few	TRBV5-4
TGCGCCAGCAGCTTATTCGACAGGGACTATGGCTACACCTTC	CASSLFDRDYGYTF	TRBD1	TRBJ1-2	many	TRBV5-1
TGTGCCAGCAGCTTAGCCCCGCTAACTTACAGGGAGCAGTTCTTC	CASSLAPLTYREQFF	-	TRBJ2-1	many	TRBV7-8
TGTGCCAGCAGCTCCAGGGGGCCTGGGGAAAAACTGTTTTTT	CASSSRGPGEKLFF	TRBD1	TRBJ1-4	few	TRBV28
TGTGCCAGCAGCACGGGACTAGCGAGATACACAGATACGCAGTATTTT	CASSTGLARYTDTQYF	TRBD2	TRBJ2-3	-	TRBV5-6
TGTGCCAGCAGTCAGACTAGCGGGGCACGTACTAGCACAGATACGCAGTATTTT	CASSQTSGARTSTDTQYF	TRBD2	TRBJ2-3	many	TRBV27
TGTGCCAGCAGGGGGACCACAGATACGCAGTATTTT	CASRGTTDTQYF	-	TRBJ2-3	many	TRBV2
TGTGCCAGCAGCACTACCCGGGACGGCTTTTCCTCTAACTATGGCTACACCTTC	CASSTTRDGFSSNYGYTF	-	TRBJ1-2	few	TRBV7-8
TGTGCCACCAGTGATTGGGGGGAACAGCCCCAGCATTTT	CATSDWGEQPQHF	-	TRBJ1-5	few	TRBV24-1
TGTGCCTGGGACCGGACAGGGTCGGGCTACACCTTC	CAWDRTGSGYTF	TRBD1	TRBJ1-2	many	TRBV30
TGTGCCTGGACCAGGGGGTATAGCGGTCAGCCCCAGCATTTT	CAWTRGYSGQPQHF	TRBD1	TRBJ1-5	-	TRBV30
TGTGCCAGCATCTTAGCGGGAAATTACAATGAGCAGTTCTTC	CASILAGNYNEQFF	TRBD2	TRBJ2-1	few	TRBV6-2/TRBV6-3